The 2 T cell receptor beta chains below were found in one sample sequenced in a study of cytomegalovirus exposure and HLA in healthy donors. Both 60 Vbeta primers and 13 Jbeta primers went into the PCR. Generated by immunoSEQ multiplex PCR, the TCRdb table keeps only in-frame clones and is missing some. The sample has 110,000 to 150,000 clones; approximately 81% are singletons. What was sequenced was PBMCs. The receptors were sampled from a woman aged 40 to 55 in good health and CMV-seropositive.

V and J are TRBV28 and TRBJ2-7; 10 bases are a match to TRBD2. From germline, CDR1 is MDHEN and CDR2 SYDVKM. V lost 5 bases to trimming and J lost 7 bases; unmatched junction nucleotides: 14. This CDR3 is built from 16 residues. The CDR3 sequence: CASSRTSGVFRGEQYF. The CDR3 DNA follows: TGTGCCAGCAGTCGAACTAGCGGGGTCTTCCGAGGAGAGCAGTACTTC.

Remarks on this clone: The identical CDR3 is also encoded by other nucleotide sequences in the sample. The V and J genes are TRBV9 and TRBJ2-5; D might be TRBD1 (5 bases). CDR1 and CDR2 from the germline V gene are SGDLS and YYNGEE. V was pared by 2 bases and J by 3 bases, with 8 bases between. CDR3 length: 13 amino acids. CDR3 bases: TGTGCCAGCAGCGTGGGGCAGAAAGAGACCCAGTACTTC. It codes for CASSVGQKETQYF.